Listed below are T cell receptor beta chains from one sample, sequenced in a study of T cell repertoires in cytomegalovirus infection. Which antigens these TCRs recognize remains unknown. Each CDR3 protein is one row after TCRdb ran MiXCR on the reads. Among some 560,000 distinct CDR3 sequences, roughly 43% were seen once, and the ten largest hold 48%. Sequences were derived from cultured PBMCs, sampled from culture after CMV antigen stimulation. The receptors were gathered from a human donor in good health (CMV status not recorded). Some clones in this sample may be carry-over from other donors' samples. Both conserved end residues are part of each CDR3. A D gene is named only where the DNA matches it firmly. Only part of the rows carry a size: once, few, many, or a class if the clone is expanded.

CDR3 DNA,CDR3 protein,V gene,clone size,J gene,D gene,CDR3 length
TGTGCCAGCAGCCAAGGTGGGGTAATGAACCAGCCCCAGCATTTT,CASSQGGVMNQPQHF,TRBV4-2,.,TRBJ1-5,.,15
TGTGCCAGCAGCCGAACAAGAGTAACCTACAATGAGCAGTTCTTC,CASSRTRVTYNEQFF,TRBV12-3/TRBV12-4,few,TRBJ2-1,.,15
TGTGCCAGCAGCCCCCCGGGGGGGGTCAGAACGGAGACCCAGTACTTC,CASSPPGGVRTETQYF,TRBV7-9,few,TRBJ2-5,TRBD2,16
TGTGCCAGCAGCTTAGGGGGACTAGCGGGGGCCGGGGAGACCCAGTACTTC,CASSLGGLAGAGETQYF,TRBV7-2,many,TRBJ2-5,TRBD2,17
TGTGCCAGCAGCTTAGGGGGACAGACTGAAGCTTTCTTT,CASSLGGQTEAFF,TRBV7-6,few,TRBJ1-1,TRBD1,13
TGTGCCAGCAGCTACAGGGGGCGAACGACCTATGGCTACACCTTC,CASSYRGRTTYGYTF,TRBV11-2,.,TRBJ1-2,TRBD1,15
TGTGCCACCAGCCTCACCGCGGGCACCAATGAGCAGTTCTTC,CATSLTAGTNEQFF,TRBV19,.,TRBJ2-1,.,14
TGTGCCAGCAGTTCTCTCAGGAGCGATGATTACAATGAGCAGTTCTTC,CASSSLRSDDYNEQFF,TRBV6-5,few,TRBJ2-1,.,16
TGTGCCACCAGTGCTGGAGGAACAGATACGCAGTATTTT,CATSAGGTDTQYF,TRBV24-1,.,TRBJ2-3,.,13
TGTGCCAGCAGTTTAGGACTAGCGGGAGGGTCGTACGAGCAGTACTTC,CASSLGLAGGSYEQYF,TRBV27,.,TRBJ2-7,TRBD2,16
TGTGCCAGCAGCCAGGCGGGGAACATTCAGTACTTC,CASSQAGNIQYF,TRBV14,.,TRBJ2-4,.,12
TGTGCCAGCTCTCTCCTAGGGAGTCCCTACAATGAGCAGTTCTTC,CASSLLGSPYNEQFF,TRBV18,.,TRBJ2-1,.,15
TGCAGTGCTAGTTCCGATCAAGAGACCCAGTACTTC,CSASSDQETQYF,TRBV20-1,few,TRBJ2-5,.,12
TGCAGTGCTAGAGCATCCGGGCAGGGGGAGACCCAGTACTTC,CSARASGQGETQYF,TRBV20-1,.,TRBJ2-5,.,14
TGTGCCAGCAGTGACGGCCAGCGAACGGGCGAGTCCTTC,CASSDGQRTGESF,TRBV6-6,.,TRBJ1-2,.,13
TGTGCCAGCATGGACAGTATGTTAAATCAGCCCCAGCATTTT,CASMDSMLNQPQHF,TRBV2,few,TRBJ1-5,.,14
TGTGCCAGCAGCTGGGACAGGGTTAACAATCAGCCCCAGCATTTT,CASSWDRVNNQPQHF,TRBV7-2,few,TRBJ1-5,TRBD1,15
TGTGCCAGCAGCCCTAGGCGGGAGATCGATACGCAGTATTTT,CASSPRREIDTQYF,TRBV7-2,few,TRBJ2-3,TRBD2,14
TGTGCCAGCAGCTTAGTAGCGACAGGGGGCGGTCAGCCCCAGCATTTT,CASSLVATGGGQPQHF,TRBV7-2,.,TRBJ1-5,TRBD1,16
TGTGCCAGCAGCTTAGAGTCACTAGCGGGAGGGTTCGAGCAGTACTTC,CASSLESLAGGFEQYF,TRBV7-2,few,TRBJ2-7,TRBD2,16
TGTGCCAGCAGCTTAGCGCGTTCTGAAGCTTTCTTT,CASSLARSEAFF,TRBV7-9,few,TRBJ1-1,.,12
TGTGCCAGCAGCTTAGCGCCAGCGGGAGGAGCCGGAGATACGCAGTATTTT,CASSLAPAGGAGDTQYF,TRBV7-2,few,TRBJ2-3,TRBD2,17
TGTGCCAGCAGCCCGGCGCGGTTCGGCACAGATACGCAGTATTTT,CASSPARFGTDTQYF,TRBV7-9,few,TRBJ2-3,.,15
TGTGCCAGCGACAAAATAGGCCAGGTCCCCTACGAGCAGTACTTC,CASDKIGQVPYEQYF,TRBV6-1,few,TRBJ2-7,.,15
TGTGCCAGCAGCTTAGACGGCAGGGTTCCTATGAACACTGAAGCTTTCTTT,CASSLDGRVPMNTEAFF,TRBV7-6,.,TRBJ1-1,.,17
TGTGCCAGCAGTCGACAGGGGGCATGGGAGCAGTTCTTC,CASSRQGAWEQFF,TRBV2,.,TRBJ2-1,TRBD1,13
TGTGCCAGCAGTTTACCTCGGGGAAGCACAGATACGCAGTATTTT,CASSLPRGSTDTQYF,TRBV28,.,TRBJ2-3,.,15
TGTGCCAGCACCCGAACGGCGCAGAGGTTAGAGTATTTT,CASTRTAQRLEYF,TRBV6-2/TRBV6-3,few,TRBJ2-3,.,13
TGTGCCAGCAGCTACGGGAGGTTTGAGCAGTTCTTC,CASSYGRFEQFF,TRBV7-2,few,TRBJ2-1,TRBD2,12
TGTGCCAGCAGCTTGAACAGGGGAACTGAGCAGTTCTTC,CASSLNRGTEQFF,TRBV7-2,few,TRBJ2-1,TRBD1,13
TGTGCCAGCAGCTCCACCGGTTTCGCAGATACGCAGTATTTT,CASSSTGFADTQYF,TRBV7-2,.,TRBJ2-3,.,14
TGTGCCAGCAGCTTAAATCCTCCCCGTGGGGGCATAAATTCACCCCTCCACTTT,CASSLNPPRGGINSPLHF,TRBV7-2,once,TRBJ1-6,.,18
TGTGCCAGCAGCCCTCAAATGGGACAACGGAACACCGGGGAGCTGTTTTTT,CASSPQMGQRNTGELFF,TRBV7-2,few,TRBJ2-2,.,17